The entry below gives a single TCR beta chain sequence along with its context. The data were taken from a study of blood T cell repertoires in COVID-19. The repertoire was sequenced with immunoSEQ multiplex PCR; TCRdb's copy has only in-frame clones and lacks some. This sample has 30,000 to 40,000 clones; approximately 95% occur once, and the top ten carry roughly 0.93%. Trimming took off 0 bases at V and 6 bases at J, with 13 bases between the two ends. CDR1 and CDR2 (germline): SGDLS, YYNGEE. The CDR3 spans 16 residues. The material sequenced was peripheral blood. V is TRBV9 and J is TRBJ1-6; TRBD1 is a possible D gene (6 bases). This clonotype originated in a male donor with active COVID-19. The CDR3 here is CASSVEGGLANSPLHF. CDR3 sequence (DNA): TGTGCCAGCAGCGTAGAGGGGGGGCTGGCTAATTCACCCCTCCACTTT.